This paragraph covers one T cell receptor beta chain sequence. The target antigen is unknown. CDR3 length: 17 amino acids. The germline V gene encodes CDR1 SGHTA and CDR2 FQGNSA. Trimming removed 6 bases from V and 8 bases from J, with 26 bases in between. The assay was immunoSEQ multiplex PCR, and TCRdb's table has in-frame clones only and misses some. The table records about 1,500,000 clones, about 96% of them present only once. The record originates from a study of shared clonotypes between healthy human individuals. Study outcomes and limitations: Memory subsets generally showed lower estimated richness than naive subsets. The sampled material consisted only of blood, and tissue repertoires are likely to differ.

The material sequenced was naive CD4+ T cells sorted from blood. Subset reported: CD45RA+ positively selected. The V gene is TRBV7-2, the J gene TRBJ2-1; tentatively, D is TRBD1 (7 bases). This TCR derives from a man younger than 45 in good health. The CDR3 DNA sequence: TGTGCCAGCAGACCACCCCCGGGCAGGGGGAGGAACGATGAGCAGTTCTTC. Translating it yields CASRPPPGRGRNDEQFF. The entire variable domain, with the rest obtained from reference TRBV7-2 and TRBJ2-1, is as follows: GAGVSQSPSNKVTEKGKDVELRCDPISGHTALYWYRQSLGQGLEFLIYFQGNSAPDKSGLPSDRFSAERTGGSVSTLTIQRTQQEDSAVYLCASRPPPGRGRNDEQFFGPGTRLTVL.